These 29 T cell receptor beta chains share one sample of origin, sequenced in a study of long-term antiretroviral therapy in people with HIV. An immunoSEQ assay, version v3.0, was performed at survey level. Sequenced by immunoSEQ multiplex PCR; TCRdb stores in-frame clones only, minus some. The sample contains over 10,000 clones, 82% of which appear only once. The specimen was unsorted PBMCs, collected around 8 years after starting antiretroviral therapy. These receptors all come from a man aged 50 or older with HIV.

J is TRBJ2-6 and V is TRBV9; 7 nucleotides match TRBD1. The V gene's germline CDR1 is SGDLS and CDR2 YYNGEE. There are 18 residues in the CDR3. J lost 2 bases, V lost 2 bases, and 10 bases had no gene match. CDR3 nucleotides: TGTGCCAGCAGCGTTAACAGGGGTAATGCCCCTGGGGCCAACGTCCTGACTTTC. Translation: CASSVNRGNAPGANVLTF.

This sequence joins TRBV27 and TRBJ1-1; possible D gene TRBD1, 6 bases. Trimming pared 2 bases from V and 0 bases from J, leaving 7 bases between. CDR1 and CDR2 (germline): MNHEY, SMNVEV (reference sequence). The CDR3 consists of 14 residues. CDR3 coding DNA: TGTGCCAGCAGTTTAGGGGGCCTGAACACTGAAGCTTTCTTT. Translated, it gives CASSLGGLNTEAFF.

The chain carries TRBV2 and TRBJ1-2; 7 bases are a match to TRBD1. Germline trimming cut 5 bases from V and 7 bases from J; bases unmatched to any gene: 7. This CDR3 has 13 residues. Per the germline V gene, CDR1 is SNHLY and CDR2 is FYNNEI. The CDR3 reads CASSLDRVVGYTF. Here the CDR3 DNA reads TGTGCCAGCAGTCTCGACAGGGTGGTTGGCTACACCTTC.

This clone showed up just a few times. V usage is TRBV4-1 and J usage is TRBJ2-4, with D possibly called TRBD1 or TRBD2 (5 bases each). In germline, CDR1 is MGHRA, CDR2 YSYEKL. V was cut by 0 bases and J by 8 bases, with 23 bases left in between. The CDR3 has 18 amino acids. CDR3 protein: CASSQEGDPPSLSDIQYF. CDR3 bases: TGCGCCAGCAGCCAAGAGGGGGACCCCCCCTCGTTATCGGACATTCAGTACTTC.

V and J are TRBV4-1 and TRBJ2-7; 9 nucleotides agree with TRBD1. The length of the CDR3 is 15 residues. J was trimmed by 3 bases and V by 2 bases; bases with no gene match: 5. Germline V lookup: CDR1 MGHRA, CDR2 YSYEKL. CDR3 sequence: CASSQNPGQGYEQYF. The CDR3, as DNA: TGCGCCAGCAGCCAAAATCCGGGACAGGGCTACGAGCAGTACTTC.

This rearrangement joins TRBV6-1 to TRBJ1-3, with D possibly TRBD1 on 5 matching bases. V was clipped by 4 bases and J by 0 bases, with 13 bases between them. The CDR3 is made up of 16 amino acids. Germline-derived CDR1 and CDR2 are MNHNS and SASEGT. This CDR3 is CASSGLGLNSGNTIYF. The CDR3, as DNA: TGTGCCAGCAGTGGGCTGGGACTGAACTCTGGAAACACCATATATTTT.

The chain is built from TRBV6-6 and TRBJ2-1; 7 bases line up with TRBD2. The junction had 3 bases not matched to a gene; V was cut back by 5 bases and J by 2 bases. Germline V lookup: CDR1 MNHNY, CDR2 SVGAGI (reference sequence). CDR3 size: 14 residues. Here the CDR3 reads CASSRGVTYNEQFF. The CDR3 DNA is TGTGCCAGCAGTCGGGGGGTTACCTACAATGAGCAGTTCTTC.

For this clone: Additional DNA sequences in this sample encode the identical CDR3. The chain has TRBV11-1 and TRBJ1-6; 8 nucleotides align to TRBD1. The germline V gene encodes CDR1 SGHAT and CDR2 FQDESV (reference sequence). CDR3 length: 14 residues. V gave up 5 bases and J gave up 5 bases; unmatched junction bases: 2. CDR3 DNA: TGTGCCAGCAGCCGGACAGGGAATAATTCACCCCTCCACTTT. This codes for CASSRTGNNSPLHF.

This clone occurred once. This chain connects TRBV10-2 to TRBJ1-3; unclear D gene. The CDR3 totals 14 residues. V was shortened by 2 bases and J by 7 bases, with 12 bases between the two germline ends. Germline loops: CDR1 WSHSY, CDR2 SAAADI. The CDR3 sequence: CASSEGDAANTIYF. CDR3 sequence (DNA): TGCGCCAGCAGTGAGGGTGATGCGGCGAACACCATATATTTT.

This chain links TRBV5-6 with TRBJ2-7; 7 bases fit TRBD1. Trimming took 0 bases from V and 7 from J; bases not matched to a gene: 1. Looked up from germline, CDR1 is SGHDT and CDR2 is YYEEEE. This CDR3 comprises 12 residues. The CDR3 spells CASSLDRGEQYF. CDR3 DNA: TGTGCCAGCAGCTTGGACAGGGGAGAGCAGTACTTC. The full variable domain, rest sourced from reference TRBV5-6 and TRBJ2-7, is DAGVTQSPTHLIKTRGQQVTLRCSPKSGHDTVSWYQQALGQGPQFIFQYYEEEERQRGNFPDRFSGHQFPNYSSELNVNALLLGDSALYLCASSLDRGEQYFGPGTRLTVT.

This chain uses TRBV6-1 with TRBJ1-1; no definite D call. This CDR3 region has 14 residues. The germline gives CDR1 MNHNS, CDR2 SASEGT. Between the trimmed V and J ends, which lost 5 bases and 0 bases, there was a span of 10 bases. CDR3 DNA sequence: TGTGCCAGCAGTTCGGAAGTCCTGAACACTGAAGCTTTCTTT. This translates into CASSSEVLNTEAFF.

This chain uses TRBV20-1 with TRBJ2-1, with 7 bases aligning to TRBD2. CDR1 is DFQATT and CDR2 is SNEGSKA in the germline V gene (reference sequence). After removal of 6 bases from V and 9 bases from J, the junction contained 5 bases not matched to a gene. The CDR3 is 11 amino acids. The chain's CDR3 is CSAYRGVEQFF. The CDR3 DNA follows: TGCAGTGCGTACCGGGGGGTTGAGCAGTTCTTC.

The chain links TRBV27 to TRBJ2-7; the D gene is possibly TRBD1 (5 bases). Germline CDR1 reads MNHEY; CDR2 reads SMNVEV (reference sequence). Trimming pared 1 base from V and 5 bases from J, leaving 9 bases between. The CDR3 covers 13 residues. CDR3 loop: CASSLYQGHEQYF. The DNA of the CDR3 is TGTGCCAGCAGTTTATATCAGGGCCACGAGCAGTACTTC.

Here the CDR3 reads CASSQEGEGTYEQYF. CDR3 nucleotide sequence: TGTGCCAGCAGCCAAGAGGGCGAGGGGACCTACGAGCAGTACTTC. The rearrangement uses TRBV4-2 and TRBJ2-7; TRBD1 or TRBD2 may be the D gene (5 bases each). The V end was cut by 0 bases, the J end by 2 bases, with 11 bases between. The germline V gene encodes CDR1 LGHNA and CDR2 YNFKEQ. CDR3 length: 15 amino acids.

This clone was detected only a few times. The V and J genes are TRBV19 and TRBJ1-2; 9 bases line up with TRBD1. V lost 7 bases to trimming and J lost 4 bases; unmatched junction nucleotides: 7. Germline values: CDR1 LNHDA, CDR2 SQIVND (reference sequence). This CDR3 is built from 14 residues. The CDR3 nucleotides read TGTGCCAGTATGGCCGGACAGGGGACCTATGGCTACACCTTC. Its protein product is CASMAGQGTYGYTF.

V is TRBV6-6 and J is TRBJ2-3; 8 bases are a match to TRBD2. CDR1 MNHNY and CDR2 SVGAGI come from the germline V gene (reference sequence). Trimming cost V 1 base and J 6 bases; bases outside gene matches: 3. The CDR3 is 14 residues long. CDR3 region: CASSYLSGGDTQYF. For the CDR3, the DNA is TGTGCCAGCAGTTACTTAAGCGGGGGTGATACGCAGTATTTT.

The V gene is TRBV5-8, the J gene TRBJ2-7; maybe TRBD1 (6 bases). The CDR3 loop spans 12 amino acids. Germline V CDR1 and CDR2: SGHTS, YDEGEE. With 7 bases removed from V and 1 base from J, the gap between germline ends came to 9 bases. As DNA, the CDR3 is TGTGCCAGCGAGGACAGATCCTACGAGCAGTACTTC. This codes for CASEDRSYEQYF.

The genes are TRBV19 and TRBJ1-1; 7 positions agree with TRBD1. The ends lost 5 bases at V and 5 bases at J; junction bases unmatched: 11. Germline values: CDR1 LNHDA, CDR2 SQIVND (reference sequence). This CDR3 has 15 residues. DNA of the CDR3: TGTGCCAGTAGTCCCCACAGGGGCGGGGGAACTGAAGCTTTCTTT. Translated: CASSPHRGGGTEAFF.

J is TRBJ2-7 and V is TRBV6-5, with TRBD1 matching over 7 bases. V lost 4 bases to trimming and J lost 4 bases; unmatched junction nucleotides: 4. There are 13 residues in the CDR3. Germline-derived CDR1 and CDR2 are MNHEY and SVGAGI. This chain's CDR3 is CASSSTGQYEQYF. The CDR3 DNA reads TGTGCCAGCAGTTCGACAGGGCAATACGAGCAGTACTTC.

This chain joins TRBV19 and TRBJ1-1; D is undetermined. This CDR3 spans 18 amino acids. Germline CDR1 LNHDA, CDR2 SQIVND (reference sequence). The V end lost 3 bases, the J end lost 3 bases, and 23 bases lay between the germline ends. CDR3 in DNA: TGTGCCAGTAGTATCGAATATGCCGGGAGCGGGGTGTACACTGAAGCTTTCTTT. Its translation: CASSIEYAGSGVYTEAFF.

V is TRBV27 and J is TRBJ1-6; 11 nucleotides agree with TRBD1. The CDR3 is 16 amino acids. The germline CDR1 and CDR2 sequences are MNHEY and SMNVEV (reference sequence). V lost 5 bases and J lost 7; bases outside the gene matches: 7. As DNA, the CDR3 is TGTGCCAGCAGTCTTCGGACAGGGGGCGAGAATTCACCCCTCCACTTT. Encoded protein: CASSLRTGGENSPLHF.

This rearrangement joins TRBV28 to TRBJ2-7; 7 positions match TRBD1. The length of the CDR3 is 16 residues. Germline V gene data show CDR1 as MDHEN and CDR2 as SYDVKM. V lost 5 bases to trimming and J lost 3 bases; unmatched junction nucleotides: 13. The CDR3 here is CASSPLSQGSDYEQYF. The CDR3 DNA reads TGTGCCAGCAGTCCCCTTTCACAGGGGTCGGACTACGAGCAGTACTTC.

This clone was counted a single time. The chain recombines TRBV11-3 with TRBJ2-1; D is perhaps TRBD2 (6 bases). Germline V CDR1 and CDR2: SGHNT, YENEEA. This CDR3 is built from 18 residues. V was shortened by 2 bases and J by 7 bases, with 24 bases between the two germline ends. CDR3 in DNA: TGTGCCAGCAGCTTAAGGGGTGACTGGCGGGGTCACGGAAATGAGCAGTTCTTC. It yields the protein CASSLRGDWRGHGNEQFF.

This clone was found once. This rearrangement joins TRBV9 to TRBJ2-3, with a weak D call TRBD2 (6 bases). Trimming removed 4 bases at V and 0 bases at J, with 18 bases between. Per the germline V gene, CDR1 is SGDLS and CDR2 is YYNGEE. CDR3 length equals 17 residues. The CDR3 nucleotides are TGTGCCAGCAGCCAATTTGGGGTGGGGGGTAGCACAGATACGCAGTATTTT. It codes for CASSQFGVGGSTDTQYF.

The chain joins TRBV12-1 to TRBJ2-7; the D call of TRBD2 is as the table states it, not checked on the DNA. TRBV12-1 is given as a pseudogene. The CDR3 has 14 amino acids. CDR3 DNA sequence: TGTGCCAGCAGCTGGCGGGGGCGAACCTACGAGCAGTACTTC. Protein product: CASSWRGRTYEQYF.

This chain links TRBV7-8 with TRBJ1-1, with TRBD1 as a possible D gene (6 bases). The CDR3 sequence is 15 residues long. V was shortened by 5 bases and J by 0 bases, with 13 bases between the two germline ends. Germline-derived CDR1 and CDR2 are SGHVS and FQNEAQ. CDR3 bases: TGTGCCAGCAGCACCTACAGGGAGCTGAACACTGAAGCTTTCTTT. Translation gives CASSTYRELNTEAFF. The whole variable domain, remainder taken from reference TRBV7-8 and TRBJ1-1, is GAGVSQSPRYKVAKRGQDVALRCDPISGHVSLFWYQQALGQGPEFLTYFQNEAQLDKSGLPSDRFFAERPEGSVSTLKIQRTQQEDSAVYLCASSTYRELNTEAFFGQGTRLTVV.

The J gene is TRBJ1-1, the V gene TRBV6-5; TRBD1 might be the D (5 bases). The CDR3 totals 12 residues. The germline V and J ends were trimmed by 6 bases and 8 bases, with 13 bases remaining between them. Germline V CDR1 and CDR2: MNHEY, SVGAGI. The CDR3 sequence: CASSTGYLEAFF. The CDR3, as DNA: TGTGCCAGCAGCACAGGTTATTTGGAAGCTTTCTTT.

This clone is a singleton in its sample. The rearrangement links TRBV5-4 to TRBJ2-1, with D unresolved. Germline V gene lookup returns CDR1 SGHNT and CDR2 YYREEE (reference sequence). This CDR3 has 11 residues. Trimming left V 2 bases short and J 6 bases short, with 3 bases between. CDR3 amino acids: CASSLGNEQFF. CDR3 in DNA: TGTGCCAGCAGCTTAGGCAATGAGCAGTTCTTC. Full variable domain (missing parts from reference TRBV5-4 and TRBJ2-1): ETGVTQSPTHLIKTRGQQVTLRCSSQSGHNTVSWYQQALGQGPQFIFQYYREEENGRGNFPPRFSGLQFPNYSSELNVNALELDDSALYLCASSLGNEQFFGPGTRLTVL.

The chain joins TRBV10-3 to TRBJ1-3; D remains ambiguous. Germline CDR1 and CDR2: ENHRY and SYGVKD. The germline V and J ends were trimmed by 1 base and 5 bases, with 6 bases remaining between them. The CDR3 spans 13 residues. CDR3 bases: TGTGCCATCAGTGAGTGGCACAGAAACACCATATATTTT. It encodes CAISEWHRNTIYF.